The TCR beta chain under discussion was sequenced for a study of CD8 T cells in Susac syndrome. This CDR3 contains 17 residues. V was shortened by 4 bases and J by 11 bases, with 25 bases between the two germline ends. CDR1 and CDR2 (germline): SGHRS, YFSETQ. TEMRA cells were FACS-enriched, while CD8+ and CD4+ T cells were negatively isolated. Random hexamers primed reverse transcription of 0.5 to 1 ug RNA. The method of amplification for TCR beta CDR3 was immunoSEQ multiplex PCR, covering 54 Vbeta and 13 Jbeta. TCRdb re-called the immunoSEQ multiplex PCR reads with MiXCR, one entry per CDR3 protein. Of fewer than 250,000 distinct CDR3 sequences listed, 93% are singletons.

The genes are TRBV5-1 and TRBJ2-6; D possibly matches TRBD1 or TRBD2 (5 bases each). The sample consisted of CD4+ T cells from PBMCs. The origin of this receptor is a human donor in good health. This chain's CDR3 is CASSESPLSQGRHVLTF. CDR3 nucleotide sequence: TGCGCCAGCAGCGAATCCCCCTTGTCTCAGGGACGCCACGTCCTGACTTTC.